This T cell receptor beta chain was recovered during a study of T cell repertoires in cytomegalovirus infection. The study's findings and limits: Public TCR beta family frequency separated CMV-and-HLA carriers, including in an independent cohort.

The CDR3 spans 15 residues. The germline V gene has CDR1 MGHRA and CDR2 YSYEKL. The V and J ends lost 4 bases and 4 bases, in that order; junction bases with no gene match: 9. This clonotype showed up many times. Its antigen remains unidentified. TCRdb re-analysed the reads in MiXCR, keeping a single row per CDR3 protein. The sample includes 350,000 to 500,000 distinct CDR3 sequences, approximately 31% of them seen just once. The source is a human donor in good health (CMV status not recorded). Some clones in this sample may be carry-over from other donors' samples. The V and J genes are TRBV4-1 and TRBJ2-7; 8 bases match TRBD2. The sequencing input was PBMCs. Here the CDR3 DNA reads TGCGCCAGCAGCCCCGTCGGGAGGGTGGAGTACGAGCAGTACTTC. Translation: CASSPVGRVEYEQYF.